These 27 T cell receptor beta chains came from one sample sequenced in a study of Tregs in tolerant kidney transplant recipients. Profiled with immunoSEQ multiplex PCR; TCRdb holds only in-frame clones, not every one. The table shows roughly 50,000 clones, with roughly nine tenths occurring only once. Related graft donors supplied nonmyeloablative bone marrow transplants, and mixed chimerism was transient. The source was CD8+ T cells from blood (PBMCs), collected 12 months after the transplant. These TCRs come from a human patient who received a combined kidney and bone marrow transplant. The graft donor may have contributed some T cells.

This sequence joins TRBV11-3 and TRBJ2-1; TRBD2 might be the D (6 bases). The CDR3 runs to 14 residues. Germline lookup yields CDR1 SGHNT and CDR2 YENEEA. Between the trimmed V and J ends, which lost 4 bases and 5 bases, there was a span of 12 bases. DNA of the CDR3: TGTGCCAGCAGCTCCAGTGGAGGGGACAATGAGCAGTTCTTC. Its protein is CASSSSGGDNEQFF.

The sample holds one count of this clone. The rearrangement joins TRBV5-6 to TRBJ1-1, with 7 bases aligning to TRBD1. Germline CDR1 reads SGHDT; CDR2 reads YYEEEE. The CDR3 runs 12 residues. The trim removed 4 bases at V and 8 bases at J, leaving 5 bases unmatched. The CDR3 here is CASSQGQAEAFF. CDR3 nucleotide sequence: TGTGCCAGCAGCCAAGGACAGGCAGAAGCTTTCTTT. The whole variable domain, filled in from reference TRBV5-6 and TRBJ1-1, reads DAGVTQSPTHLIKTRGQQVTLRCSPKSGHDTVSWYQQALGQGPQFIFQYYEEEERQRGNFPDRFSGHQFPNYSSELNVNALLLGDSALYLCASSQGQAEAFFGQGTRLTVV.

CDR3 coding DNA: TGCGCCAGCAGCCCAGAAAGGGATAAATGGAGGGGCGGGGTTGCCGGGGAGGTTGTGTACTTC. Its translation is CASSPERDKWRGGVAGEVVYF. This rearrangement joins TRBV4-3 to TRBJ2-5; maybe TRBD2 (6 bases). The germline CDR1 and CDR2 sequences are LGHNA and YSLEER. The CDR3 is 21 residues long. Trimming stripped 4 bases from V and 13 bases from J, with 43 bases between.

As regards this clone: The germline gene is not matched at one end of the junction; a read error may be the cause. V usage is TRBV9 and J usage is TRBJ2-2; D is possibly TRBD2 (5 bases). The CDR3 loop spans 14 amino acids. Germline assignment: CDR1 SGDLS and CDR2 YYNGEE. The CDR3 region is CASRGGRQTGELLF. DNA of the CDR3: TGTGCCAGCAGAGGTGGGAGACAAACCGGGGAGCTGTTGTTT.

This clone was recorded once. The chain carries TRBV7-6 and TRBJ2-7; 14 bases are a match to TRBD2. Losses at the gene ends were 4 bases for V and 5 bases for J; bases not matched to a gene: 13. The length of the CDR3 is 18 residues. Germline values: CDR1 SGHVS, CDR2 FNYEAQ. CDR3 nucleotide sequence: TGTGCCAGCAGCTCGGGACTAGCGGGAGTCGAGGGAGGAAACGAGCAGTACTTC. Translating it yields CASSSGLAGVEGGNEQYF.

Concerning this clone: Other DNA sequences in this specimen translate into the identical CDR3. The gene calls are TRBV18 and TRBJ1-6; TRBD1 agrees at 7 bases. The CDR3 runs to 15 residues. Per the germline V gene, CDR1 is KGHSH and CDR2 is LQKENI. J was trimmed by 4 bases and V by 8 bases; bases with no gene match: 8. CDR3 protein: CASPEQGKYNSPLHF. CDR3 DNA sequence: TGTGCCAGCCCAGAACAGGGGAAATATAATTCACCCCTCCACTTT.

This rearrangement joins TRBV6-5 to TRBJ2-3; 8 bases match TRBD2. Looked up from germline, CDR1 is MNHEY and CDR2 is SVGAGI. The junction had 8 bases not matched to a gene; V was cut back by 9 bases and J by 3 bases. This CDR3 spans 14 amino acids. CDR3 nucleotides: TGTGCCAGTTCCACTAGCGGCTATACAGATACGCAGTATTTT. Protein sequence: CASSTSGYTDTQYF.

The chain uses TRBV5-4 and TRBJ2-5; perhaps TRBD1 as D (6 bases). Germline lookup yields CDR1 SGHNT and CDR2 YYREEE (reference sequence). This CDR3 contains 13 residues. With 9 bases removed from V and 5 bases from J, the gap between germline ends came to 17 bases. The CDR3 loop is CATYRENGETQYF. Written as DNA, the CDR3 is TGTGCCACCTACAGGGAAAACGGCGAGACCCAGTACTTC.

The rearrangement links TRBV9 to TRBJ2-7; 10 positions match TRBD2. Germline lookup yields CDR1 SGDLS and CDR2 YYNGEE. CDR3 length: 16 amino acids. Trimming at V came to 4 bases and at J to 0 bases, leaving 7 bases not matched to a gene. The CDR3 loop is CASSPSGSPSSYEQYF. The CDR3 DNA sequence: TGTGCCAGCAGCCCTAGCGGGAGCCCCAGCTCCTACGAGCAGTACTTC.

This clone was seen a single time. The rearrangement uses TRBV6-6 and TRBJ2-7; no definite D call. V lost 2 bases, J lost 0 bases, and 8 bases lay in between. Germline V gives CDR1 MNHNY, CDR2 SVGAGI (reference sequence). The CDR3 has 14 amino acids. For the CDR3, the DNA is TGTGCCAGCAGTTACGCGCCGAGCTCCTACGAGCAGTACTTC. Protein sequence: CASSYAPSSYEQYF.

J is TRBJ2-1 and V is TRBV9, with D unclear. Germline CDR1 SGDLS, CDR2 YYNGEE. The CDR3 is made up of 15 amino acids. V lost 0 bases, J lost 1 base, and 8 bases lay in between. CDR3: CASSVVSASYNEQFF. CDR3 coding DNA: TGTGCCAGCAGCGTAGTCAGTGCATCCTACAATGAGCAGTTCTTC.

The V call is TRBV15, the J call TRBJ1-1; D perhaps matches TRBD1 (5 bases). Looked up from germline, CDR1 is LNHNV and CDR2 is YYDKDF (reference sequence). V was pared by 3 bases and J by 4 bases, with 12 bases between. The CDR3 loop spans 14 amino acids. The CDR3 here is CATSSGGVSTEAFF. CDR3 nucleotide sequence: TGTGCCACCAGCAGTGGAGGGGTATCCACTGAAGCTTTCTTT.

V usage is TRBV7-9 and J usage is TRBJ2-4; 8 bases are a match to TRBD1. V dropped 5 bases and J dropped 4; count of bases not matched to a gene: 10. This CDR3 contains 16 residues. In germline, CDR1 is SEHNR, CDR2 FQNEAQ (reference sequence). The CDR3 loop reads CASSQTPTGAKNIQYF. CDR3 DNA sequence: TGTGCCAGCAGCCAAACACCGACAGGGGCTAAAAACATTCAGTACTTC.

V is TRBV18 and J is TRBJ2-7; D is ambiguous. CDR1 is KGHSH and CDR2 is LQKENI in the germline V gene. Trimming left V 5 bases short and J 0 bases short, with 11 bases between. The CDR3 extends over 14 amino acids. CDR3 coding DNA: TGTGCCAGCTCAGAAGCCGGGTTCTCCTACGAGCAGTACTTC. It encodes CASSEAGFSYEQYF.

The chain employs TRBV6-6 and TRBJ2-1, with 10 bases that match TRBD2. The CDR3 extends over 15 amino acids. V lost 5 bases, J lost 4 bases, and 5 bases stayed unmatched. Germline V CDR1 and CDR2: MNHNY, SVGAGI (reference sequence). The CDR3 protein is CASSHGTSVYNEQFF. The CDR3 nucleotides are TGTGCCAGCAGTCACGGGACTAGCGTTTACAATGAGCAGTTCTTC.

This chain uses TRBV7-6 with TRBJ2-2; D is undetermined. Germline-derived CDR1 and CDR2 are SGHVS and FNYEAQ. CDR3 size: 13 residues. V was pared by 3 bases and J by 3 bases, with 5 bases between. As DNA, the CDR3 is TGTGCCAGCAGCTTTACAGACACCGGGGAGCTGTTTTTT. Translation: CASSFTDTGELFF.

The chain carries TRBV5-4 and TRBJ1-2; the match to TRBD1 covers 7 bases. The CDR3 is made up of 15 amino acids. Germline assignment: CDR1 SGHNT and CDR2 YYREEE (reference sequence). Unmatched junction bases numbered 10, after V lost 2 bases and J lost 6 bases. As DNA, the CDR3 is TGTGCCAGCAGCTTTCAACAGGGGTGGGAGGATGGCTACACCTTC. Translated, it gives CASSFQQGWEDGYTF.

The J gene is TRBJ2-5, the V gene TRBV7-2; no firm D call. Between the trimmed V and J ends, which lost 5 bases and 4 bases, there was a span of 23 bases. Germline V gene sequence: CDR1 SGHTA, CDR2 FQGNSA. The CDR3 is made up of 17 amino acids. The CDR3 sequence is CASSARGASQWIETQYF. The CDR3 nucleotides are TGTGCCAGCAGCGCCAGAGGCGCGAGCCAGTGGATAGAGACCCAGTACTTC.

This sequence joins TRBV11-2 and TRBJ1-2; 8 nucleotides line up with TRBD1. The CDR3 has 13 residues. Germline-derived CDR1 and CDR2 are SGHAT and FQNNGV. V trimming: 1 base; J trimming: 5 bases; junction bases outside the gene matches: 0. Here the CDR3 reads CASSLGTGYGYTF. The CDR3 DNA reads TGTGCCAGCAGCTTAGGGACAGGGTATGGCTACACCTTC.

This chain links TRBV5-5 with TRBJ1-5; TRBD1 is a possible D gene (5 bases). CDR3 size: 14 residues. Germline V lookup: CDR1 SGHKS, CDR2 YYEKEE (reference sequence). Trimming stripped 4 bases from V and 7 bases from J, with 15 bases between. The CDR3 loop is CASSRGSQGQPQHF. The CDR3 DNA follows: TGTGCCAGCAGCCGGGGGAGTCAAGGCCAGCCCCAGCATTTT.

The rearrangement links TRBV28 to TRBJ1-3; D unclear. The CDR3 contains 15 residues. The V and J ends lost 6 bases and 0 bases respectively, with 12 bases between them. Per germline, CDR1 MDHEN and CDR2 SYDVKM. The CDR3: CASSPSGGSGNTIYF. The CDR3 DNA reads TGTGCCAGCAGCCCCTCGGGAGGCTCTGGAAACACCATATATTTT.

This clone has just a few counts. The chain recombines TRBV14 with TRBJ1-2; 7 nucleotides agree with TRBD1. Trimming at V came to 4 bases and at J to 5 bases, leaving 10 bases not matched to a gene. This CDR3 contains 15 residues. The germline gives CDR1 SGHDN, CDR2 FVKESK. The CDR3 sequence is CASSPNRGIRYGYTF. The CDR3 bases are TGTGCCAGCAGCCCCAACAGGGGAATTCGGTATGGCTACACCTTC.

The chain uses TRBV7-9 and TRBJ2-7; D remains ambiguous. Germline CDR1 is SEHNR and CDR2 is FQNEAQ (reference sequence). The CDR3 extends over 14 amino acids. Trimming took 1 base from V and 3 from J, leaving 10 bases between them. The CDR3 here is CASSLGRLIYEQYF. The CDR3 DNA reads TGTGCCAGCAGCTTAGGGCGGCTGATCTACGAGCAGTACTTC.

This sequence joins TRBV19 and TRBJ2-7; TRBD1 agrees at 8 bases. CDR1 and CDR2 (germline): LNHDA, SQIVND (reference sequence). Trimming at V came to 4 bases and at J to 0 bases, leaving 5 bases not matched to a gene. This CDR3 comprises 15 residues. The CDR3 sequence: CASSTGTGVSYEQYF. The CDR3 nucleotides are TGTGCCAGTAGTACAGGGACAGGTGTCTCCTACGAGCAGTACTTC.

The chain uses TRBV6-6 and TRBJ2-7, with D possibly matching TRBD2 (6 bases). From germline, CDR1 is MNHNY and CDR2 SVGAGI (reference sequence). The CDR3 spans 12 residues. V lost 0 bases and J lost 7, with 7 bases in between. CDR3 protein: CASSYSEGEQYF. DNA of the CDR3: TGTGCCAGCAGTTACTCGGAGGGGGAGCAGTACTTC.

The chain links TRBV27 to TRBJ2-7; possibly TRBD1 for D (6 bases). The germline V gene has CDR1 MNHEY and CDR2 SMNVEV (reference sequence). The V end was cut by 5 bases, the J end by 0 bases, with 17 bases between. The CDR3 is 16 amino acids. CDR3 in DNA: TGTGCCAGCAGTCCAACCCCCGGGACACGCTCCTACGAGCAGTACTTC. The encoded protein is CASSPTPGTRSYEQYF.

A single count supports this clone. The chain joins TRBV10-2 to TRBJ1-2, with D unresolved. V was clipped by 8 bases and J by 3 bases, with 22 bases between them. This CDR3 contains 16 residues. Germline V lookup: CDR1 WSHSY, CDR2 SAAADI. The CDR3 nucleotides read TGCGCCAGCCTTGGACTTTTCATAACGGGCGACTATGGCTACACCTTC. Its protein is CASLGLFITGDYGYTF.